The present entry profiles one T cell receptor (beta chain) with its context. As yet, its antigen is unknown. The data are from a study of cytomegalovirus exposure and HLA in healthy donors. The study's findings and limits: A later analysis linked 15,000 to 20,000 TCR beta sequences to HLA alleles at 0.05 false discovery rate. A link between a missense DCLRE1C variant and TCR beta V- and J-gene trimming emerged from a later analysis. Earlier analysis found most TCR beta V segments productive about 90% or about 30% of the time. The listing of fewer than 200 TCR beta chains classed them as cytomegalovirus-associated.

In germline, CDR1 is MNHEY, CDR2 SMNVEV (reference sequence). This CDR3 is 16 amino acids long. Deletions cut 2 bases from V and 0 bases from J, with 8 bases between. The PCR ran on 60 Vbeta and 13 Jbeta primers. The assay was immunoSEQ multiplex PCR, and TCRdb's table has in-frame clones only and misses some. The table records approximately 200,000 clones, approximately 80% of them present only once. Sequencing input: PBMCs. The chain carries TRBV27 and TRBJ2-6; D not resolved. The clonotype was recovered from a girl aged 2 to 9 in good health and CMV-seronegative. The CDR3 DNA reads TGTGCCAGCAGTTTACTAACGCCCTCTGGGGCCAACGTCCTGACTTTC. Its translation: CASSLLTPSGANVLTF.